The entry that follows covers one TCR beta chain sequence. Data came from immunoSEQ multiplex PCR; TCRdb stores just in-frame clones and leaves some out. The table includes over 250,000 clones, 80% to 90% detected once. These data are taken from a study of blood T cell repertoires in COVID-19. Turning to the study itself: Collection of acute and convalescent COVID-19 samples took place in the United States, Italy and Spain.

The sequenced sample consisted of peripheral blood. The TCR originated in a woman in her fifties or sixties who had recovered from COVID-19.

The CDR3 loop is CASTIQGIGTEAFF. The CDR3, as DNA: TGTGCCAGCACTATACAGGGGATAGGTACTGAAGCTTTCTTT. This chain uses TRBV28 with TRBJ1-1, with 7 bases aligning to TRBD1. This CDR3 contains 14 residues. Looked up from germline, CDR1 is MDHEN and CDR2 is SYDVKM. With 7 bases clipped from V and 5 bases from J, the junction kept 10 bases outside the gene matches.